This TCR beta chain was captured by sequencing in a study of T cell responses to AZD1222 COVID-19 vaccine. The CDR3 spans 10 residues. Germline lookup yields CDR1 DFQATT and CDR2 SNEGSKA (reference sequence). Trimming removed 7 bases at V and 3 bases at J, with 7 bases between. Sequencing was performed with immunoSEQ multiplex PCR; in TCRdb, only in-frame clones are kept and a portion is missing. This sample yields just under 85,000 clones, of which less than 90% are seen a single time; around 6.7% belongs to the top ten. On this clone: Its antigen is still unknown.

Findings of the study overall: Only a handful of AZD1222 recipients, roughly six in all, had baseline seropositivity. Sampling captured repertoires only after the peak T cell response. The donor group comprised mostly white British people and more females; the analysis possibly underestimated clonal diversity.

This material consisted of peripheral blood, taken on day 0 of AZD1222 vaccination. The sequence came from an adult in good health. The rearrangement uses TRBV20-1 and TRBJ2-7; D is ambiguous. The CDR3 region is CSGHLYEQYF. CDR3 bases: TGCAGTGGTCACCTCTACGAGCAGTACTTC.